This record covers a single TCR beta chain. CDR1 and CDR2 from the germline V gene are GTSNPN and SVGIG (reference sequence). V was trimmed by 0 bases and J by 0 bases, leaving 8 bases between them. The CDR3 spans 14 residues. This specimen belongs to a study of T cell responses to AZD1222 COVID-19 vaccine. Repertoires were generated with immunoSEQ multiplex PCR, while TCRdb's copy carries only in-frame clones and drops some. The sample yields 110,000 to 150,000 clones, about 89% seen once. This clonotype originated in an adult in good health. This specimen consisted of peripheral blood, obtained on day 0 of AZD1222 vaccination. V gene TRBV30 combines with J gene TRBJ1-1; tentative D call: TRBD1 (5 bases). For the CDR3, the DNA is TGTGCCTGGAGTGTAGGGGTTATGAACACTGAAGCTTTCTTT. Amino acids: CAWSVGVMNTEAFF.